What follows is one TCR beta chain and its context. The data belong to a study of blood T cell repertoires in COVID-19. The overall study: T cells, B-cell-depleted T cells, or PBMCs supplied cDNA or gDNA.

Clones were sequenced by immunoSEQ multiplex PCR, and TCRdb holds only the in-frame ones, with some missing. This table holds under 200,000 clones, about 80% found once. The CDR3 sequence is 15 residues long. In germline, CDR1 is SGDLS, CDR2 YYNGEE. V dropped 2 bases and J dropped 1 base, with 10 bases sitting between them. This clonotype was sampled from a woman in her sixties with acute COVID-19. The sample comprised PBMCs or T cells enriched from blood (not recorded which). This rearrangement joins TRBV9 to TRBJ2-1; D remains unclear. CDR3 DNA sequence: TGTGCCAGCAGCGTCTCTGGCGGTTCCTACAATGAGCAGTTCTTC. It codes for CASSVSGGSYNEQFF. Based on the CDR3 plus reference TRBV9 and TRBJ2-1, the full variable domain is DSGVTQTPKHLITATGQRVTLRCSPRSGDLSVYWYQQSLDQGLQFLIQYYNGEERAKGNILERFSAQQFPDLHSELNLSSLELGDSALYFCASSVSGGSYNEQFFGPGTRLTVL.